This T cell receptor beta chain was recorded in a study of glioma-infiltrating T cells. The study's findings and limits: Above-expected tissue-blood divergence occurred in all gliomas, most in low-grade ones. Tissue and blood shared very few CDR3 sequences.

About this clonotype: Its matching antigen is unknown. A much more abundant neighbour one base away suggests this may be a read error.

Using RNA template, CDR3s of TCR alpha and beta were amplified with iRepertoire arm-PCR. Tissue mRNA or PBMC total RNA, 100-400 ng, went into one-step reverse transcription and amplification. TCRdb reprocessed the multiplex PCR reads via MiXCR and lists one record per CDR3 protein. The top ten hold roughly 5.2% of the sample, which has around 170,000 distinct CDR3 sequences, more than 35% seen once. Germline lookup yields CDR1 ENHRY and CDR2 SYGVKD. Trimming cost V 9 bases and J 4 bases; bases outside gene matches: 9. The CDR3 length is 15 residues. The gene calls are TRBV10-3 and TRBJ2-3; the match to TRBD1 covers 11 bases. The sequence came from a human donor with low-grade glioma or glioblastoma, undergoing nonglioma brain surgery, or in good health (not recorded which). Sequencing was done on a sample of glioma tissue, nonneoplastic brain tissue, or PBMCs (not recorded which). This CDR3 reads CAITGQGAGADTQYF. In DNA form, the CDR3 reads TGTGCCATTACCGGACAGGGGGCAGGGGCAGATACGCAGTATTTT.